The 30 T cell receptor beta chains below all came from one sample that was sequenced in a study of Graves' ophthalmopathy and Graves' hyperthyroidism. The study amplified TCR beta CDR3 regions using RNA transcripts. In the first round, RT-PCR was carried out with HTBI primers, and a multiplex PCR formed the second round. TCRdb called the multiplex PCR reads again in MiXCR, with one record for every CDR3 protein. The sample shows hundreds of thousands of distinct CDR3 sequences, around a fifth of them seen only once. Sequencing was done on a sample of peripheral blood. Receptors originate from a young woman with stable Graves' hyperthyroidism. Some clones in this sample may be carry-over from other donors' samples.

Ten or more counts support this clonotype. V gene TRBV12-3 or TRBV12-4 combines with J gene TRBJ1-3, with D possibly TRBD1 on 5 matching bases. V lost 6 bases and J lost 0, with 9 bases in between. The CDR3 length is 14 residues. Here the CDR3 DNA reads TGTGCCAGCAGCACGGGACTCTCTGGAAACACCATATATTTT. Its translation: CASSTGLSGNTIYF.

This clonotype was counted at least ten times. CDR3 DNA: TGTGCCAGCAGTCACCCAGGGGGGAGGACTGAAGCTTTCTTT. Translating it yields CASSHPGGRTEAFF. The chain joins TRBV6-5 to TRBJ1-1; 7 bases align to TRBD1. CDR1 MNHEY and CDR2 SVGAGI come from the germline V gene. This CDR3 region has 14 residues. Germline trimming cut 5 bases from V and 5 bases from J; bases unmatched to any gene: 8.

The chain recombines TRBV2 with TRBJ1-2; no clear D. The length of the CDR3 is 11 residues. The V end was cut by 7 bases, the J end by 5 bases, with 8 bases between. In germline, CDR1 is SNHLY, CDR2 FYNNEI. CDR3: CASTQEYGYTF. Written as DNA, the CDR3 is TGTGCCAGCACCCAGGAGTATGGCTACACCTTC.

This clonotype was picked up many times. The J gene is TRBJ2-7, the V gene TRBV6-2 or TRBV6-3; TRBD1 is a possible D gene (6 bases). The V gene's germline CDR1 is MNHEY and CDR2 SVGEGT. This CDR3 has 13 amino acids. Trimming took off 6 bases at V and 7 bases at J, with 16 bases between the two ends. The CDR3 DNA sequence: TGTGCCAGCAGCGACCACAGGGAATGGGAGCAGTACTTC. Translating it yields CASSDHREWEQYF.

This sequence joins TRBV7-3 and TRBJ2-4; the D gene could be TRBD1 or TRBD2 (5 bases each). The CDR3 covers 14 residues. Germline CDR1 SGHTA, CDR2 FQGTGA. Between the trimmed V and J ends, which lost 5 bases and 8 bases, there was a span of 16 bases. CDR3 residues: CASSMGPPGDIQYF. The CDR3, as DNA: TGTGCCAGCAGCATGGGACCCCCCGGGGACATTCAGTACTTC.

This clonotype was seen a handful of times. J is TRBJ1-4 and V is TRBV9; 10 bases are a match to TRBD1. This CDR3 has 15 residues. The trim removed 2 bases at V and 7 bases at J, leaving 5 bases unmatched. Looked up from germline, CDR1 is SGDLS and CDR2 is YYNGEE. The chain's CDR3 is CASSVAGTGVEKLFF. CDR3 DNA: TGTGCCAGCAGCGTGGCCGGGACAGGGGTTGAAAAACTGTTTTTT.

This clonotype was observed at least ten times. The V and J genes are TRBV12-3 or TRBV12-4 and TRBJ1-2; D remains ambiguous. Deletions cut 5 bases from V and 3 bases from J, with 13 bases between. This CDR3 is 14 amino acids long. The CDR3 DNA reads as TGTGCCAGCAGTCCCCGTAGAGGGTACTATGGCTACACCTTC. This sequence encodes CASSPRRGYYGYTF.

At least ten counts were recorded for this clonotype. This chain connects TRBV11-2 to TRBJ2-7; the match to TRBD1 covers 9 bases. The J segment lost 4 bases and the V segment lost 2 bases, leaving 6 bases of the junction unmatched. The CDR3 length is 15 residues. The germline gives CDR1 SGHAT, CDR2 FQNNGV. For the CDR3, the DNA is TGTGCCAGCAGCTTAACTACAGGGGGCGGATACGAGCAGTACTTC. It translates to CASSLTTGGGYEQYF.

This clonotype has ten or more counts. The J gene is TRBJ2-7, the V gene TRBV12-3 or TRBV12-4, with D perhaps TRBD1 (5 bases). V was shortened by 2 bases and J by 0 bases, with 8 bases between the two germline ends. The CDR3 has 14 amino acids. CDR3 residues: CASSLQGYSYEQYF. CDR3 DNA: TGTGCCAGCAGTTTACAGGGATACTCCTACGAGCAGTACTTC.

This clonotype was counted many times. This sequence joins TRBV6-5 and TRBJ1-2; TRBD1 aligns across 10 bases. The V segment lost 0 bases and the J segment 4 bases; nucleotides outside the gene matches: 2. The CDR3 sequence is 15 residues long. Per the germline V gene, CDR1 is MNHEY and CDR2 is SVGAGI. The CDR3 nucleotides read TGTGCCAGCAGTTACTCGGACAGGGGGAGCTATGGCTACACCTTC. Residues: CASSYSDRGSYGYTF.

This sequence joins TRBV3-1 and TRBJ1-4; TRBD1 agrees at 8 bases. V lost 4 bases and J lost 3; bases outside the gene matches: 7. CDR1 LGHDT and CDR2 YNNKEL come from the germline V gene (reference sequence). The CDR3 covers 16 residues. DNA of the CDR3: TGTGCCAGCAGCCCCCGGACAGGGAGGGCTAATGAAAAACTGTTTTTT. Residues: CASSPRTGRANEKLFF.

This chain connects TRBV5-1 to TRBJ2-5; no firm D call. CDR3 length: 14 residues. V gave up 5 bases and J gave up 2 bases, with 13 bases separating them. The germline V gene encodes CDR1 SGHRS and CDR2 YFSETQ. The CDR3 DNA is TGCGCCAGCAGACCTGCGCAGGCGCAAGAGACCCAGTACTTC. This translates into CASRPAQAQETQYF.

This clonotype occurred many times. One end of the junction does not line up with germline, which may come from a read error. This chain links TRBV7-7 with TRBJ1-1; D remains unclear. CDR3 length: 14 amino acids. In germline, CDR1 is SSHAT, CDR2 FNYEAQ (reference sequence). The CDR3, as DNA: TGTGCTAGCAGCTTAGCTAGGAGGGACACTGAAGCTTTCTTT. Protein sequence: CASSLARRDTEAFF.

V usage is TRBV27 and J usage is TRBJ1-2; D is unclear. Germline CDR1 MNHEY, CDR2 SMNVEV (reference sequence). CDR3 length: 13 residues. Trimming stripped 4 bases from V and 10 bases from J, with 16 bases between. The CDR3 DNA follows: TGTGCCAGCAGTTCGAACAGTTTGAGATTCTACACCTTC. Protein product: CASSSNSLRFYTF.

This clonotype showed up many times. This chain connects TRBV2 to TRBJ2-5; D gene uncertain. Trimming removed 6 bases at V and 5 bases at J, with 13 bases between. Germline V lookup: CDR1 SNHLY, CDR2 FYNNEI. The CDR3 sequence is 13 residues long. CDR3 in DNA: TGTGCCAGCAGATGGACCCCCGGGGAGACCCAGTACTTC. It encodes CASRWTPGETQYF.

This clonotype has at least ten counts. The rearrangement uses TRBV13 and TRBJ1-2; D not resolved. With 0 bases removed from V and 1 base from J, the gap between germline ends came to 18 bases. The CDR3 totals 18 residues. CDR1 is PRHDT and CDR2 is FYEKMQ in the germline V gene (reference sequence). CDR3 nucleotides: TGTGCCAGCAGCTTAGGTTTGCTTCCCCGAGAGGATAACTATGGCTACACCTTC. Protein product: CASSLGLLPREDNYGYTF.

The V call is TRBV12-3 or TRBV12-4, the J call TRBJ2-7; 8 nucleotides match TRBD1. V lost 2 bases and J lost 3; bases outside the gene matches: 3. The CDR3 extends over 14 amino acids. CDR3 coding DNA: TGTGCCAGCAGTTTATGGGACAGGAACTACGAGCAGTACTTC. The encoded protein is CASSLWDRNYEQYF.

The CDR3 reads CASRETGVGAEAFF. The DNA of the CDR3 is TGCGCCAGCAGGGAGACAGGGGTTGGCGCTGAAGCTTTCTTT. The chain recombines TRBV5-1 with TRBJ1-1; 8 bases are a match to TRBD1. Germline V gives CDR1 SGHRS, CDR2 YFSETQ. The CDR3 runs 14 residues. V shed 5 bases, J shed 6 bases, and the junction held 9 bases outside the gene matches.

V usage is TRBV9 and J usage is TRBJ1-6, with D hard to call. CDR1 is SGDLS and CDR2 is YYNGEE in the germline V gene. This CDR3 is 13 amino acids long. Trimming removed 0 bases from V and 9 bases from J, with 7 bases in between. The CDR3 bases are TGTGCCAGCAGCGTAGGGGGTTCTTCACCCCTCCACTTT. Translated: CASSVGGSSPLHF.

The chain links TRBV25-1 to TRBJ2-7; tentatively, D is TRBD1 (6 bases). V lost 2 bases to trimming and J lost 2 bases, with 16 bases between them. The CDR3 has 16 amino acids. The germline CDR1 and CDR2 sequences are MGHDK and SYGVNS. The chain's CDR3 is CASSETGQLGAYEQYF. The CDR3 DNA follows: TGTGCCAGCAGTGAAACGGGACAACTTGGGGCCTACGAGCAGTACTTC.

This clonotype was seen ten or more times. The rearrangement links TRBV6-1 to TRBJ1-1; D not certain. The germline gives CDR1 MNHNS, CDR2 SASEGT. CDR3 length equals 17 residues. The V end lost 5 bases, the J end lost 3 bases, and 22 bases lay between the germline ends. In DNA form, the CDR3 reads TGTGCCAGCAGTATAGGACGCTTCAACATTCGGGACACTGAAGCTTTCTTT. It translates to CASSIGRFNIRDTEAFF.

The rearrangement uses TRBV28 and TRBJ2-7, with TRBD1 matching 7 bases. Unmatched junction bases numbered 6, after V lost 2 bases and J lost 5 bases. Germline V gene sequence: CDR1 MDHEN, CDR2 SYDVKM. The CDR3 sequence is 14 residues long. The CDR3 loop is CASSLPTGDDEQYF. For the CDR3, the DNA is TGTGCCAGCAGTTTACCAACAGGGGACGACGAGCAGTACTTC.

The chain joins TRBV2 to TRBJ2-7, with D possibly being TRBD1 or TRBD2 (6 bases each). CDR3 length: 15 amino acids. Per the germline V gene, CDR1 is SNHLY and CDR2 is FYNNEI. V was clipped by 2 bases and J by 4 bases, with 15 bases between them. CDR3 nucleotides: TGTGCCAGCAGTGAACTTATACCGGGGGCGTACGAGCAGTACTTC. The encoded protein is CASSELIPGAYEQYF.

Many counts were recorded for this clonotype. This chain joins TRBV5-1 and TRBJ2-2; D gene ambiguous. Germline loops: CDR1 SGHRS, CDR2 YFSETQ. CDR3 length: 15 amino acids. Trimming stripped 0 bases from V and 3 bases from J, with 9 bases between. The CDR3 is CASSLVADYTGELFF. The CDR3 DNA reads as TGCGCCAGCAGCTTGGTGGCCGATTACACCGGGGAGCTGTTTTTT.

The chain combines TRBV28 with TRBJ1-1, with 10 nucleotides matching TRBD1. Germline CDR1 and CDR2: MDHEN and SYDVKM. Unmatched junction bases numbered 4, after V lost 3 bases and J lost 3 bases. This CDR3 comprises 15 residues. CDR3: CASSFRGTGDTEAFF. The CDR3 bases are TGTGCCAGCAGTTTCCGCGGGACAGGGGACACTGAAGCTTTCTTT.

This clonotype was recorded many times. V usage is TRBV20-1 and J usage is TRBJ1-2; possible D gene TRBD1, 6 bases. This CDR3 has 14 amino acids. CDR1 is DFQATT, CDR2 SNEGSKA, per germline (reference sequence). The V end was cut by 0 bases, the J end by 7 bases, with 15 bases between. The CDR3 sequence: CSARDSSGVGGYTF. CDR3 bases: TGCAGTGCTAGAGATTCGTCAGGGGTAGGTGGCTACACCTTC.

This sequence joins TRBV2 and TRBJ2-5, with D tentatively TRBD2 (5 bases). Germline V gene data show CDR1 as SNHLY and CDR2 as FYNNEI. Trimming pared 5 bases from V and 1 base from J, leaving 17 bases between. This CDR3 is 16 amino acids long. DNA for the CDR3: TGTGCCAGCAGTCGAGCAATCGCCCGGGGCCAAGAGACCCAGTACTTC. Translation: CASSRAIARGQETQYF.

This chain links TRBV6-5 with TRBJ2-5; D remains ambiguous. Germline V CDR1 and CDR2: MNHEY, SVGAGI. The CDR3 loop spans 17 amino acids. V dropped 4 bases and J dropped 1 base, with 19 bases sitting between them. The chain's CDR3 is CASSLILGEGFQETQYF. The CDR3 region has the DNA TGTGCCAGCAGTTTAATCCTAGGCGAAGGGTTCCAAGAGACCCAGTACTTC.

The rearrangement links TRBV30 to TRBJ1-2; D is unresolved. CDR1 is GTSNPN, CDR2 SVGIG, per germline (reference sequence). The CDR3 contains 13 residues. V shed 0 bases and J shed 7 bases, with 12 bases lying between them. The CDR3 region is CAWSVRAGGGYTF. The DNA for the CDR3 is TGTGCCTGGAGTGTACGTGCAGGTGGTGGCTACACCTTC.

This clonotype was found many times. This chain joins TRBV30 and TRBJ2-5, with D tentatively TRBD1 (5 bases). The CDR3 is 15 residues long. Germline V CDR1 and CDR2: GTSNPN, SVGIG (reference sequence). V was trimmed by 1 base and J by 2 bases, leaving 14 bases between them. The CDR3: CAWSGRDSLQETQYF. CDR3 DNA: TGTGCCTGGAGTGGAAGAGACAGTTTACAAGAGACCCAGTACTTC.